Below are 17 T cell receptor beta chains sequenced from a single sample in a study of blood T cells in healthy people across ages. Alongside a J-beta primer mix, a sample-barcoded 5' primer served in a second PCR lasting roughly 6 to 11 cycles. A single record per CDR3 protein comes from TCRdb applying MiXCR to the 5' RACE reads. The sample includes about 800,000 distinct CDR3 sequences, about 62% seen only once; the top ten take roughly 22%. Material: blood. The receptors derive from a man aged 25-45 years in good health.

This clonotype was seen more than once but under ten times. Because the CDR3 is missing its conserved closing phenylalanine or tryptophan, this is likely a read error. The limits of the CDR3 on the DNA are not certain, so only TCRdb's listed CDR3 is given. The J gene is TRBJ2-3, the V gene TRBV12-3 or TRBV12-4. The CDR3 length is 14 residues, termini included. CDR3: CASSFRVRGDTQYS.

This chain joins TRBV12-5 and TRBJ1-1, with 10 bases fitting TRBD1. CDR3 size: 18 residues. CDR1 is LGHNT and CDR2 is FRNRAP in the germline V gene. The trim removed 2 bases at V and 0 bases at J, leaving 9 bases unmatched. The CDR3 region is CASGLWRTGGKMNTEAFF. CDR3 coding DNA: TGTGCTAGTGGTTTGTGGAGGACAGGGGGGAAGATGAACACTGAAGCTTTCTTT.

This clonotype was counted between two and nine times. The V call is TRBV11-2, the J call TRBJ2-4, with D possibly matching TRBD2 (6 bases). CDR1 SGHAT and CDR2 FQNNGV come from the germline V gene. CDR3 length equals 17 residues. Trimming removed 5 bases from V and 1 base from J, with 18 bases in between. The CDR3 sequence is CASSPLLAGKAKNIQYF. The CDR3 DNA reads as TGTGCCAGCAGCCCGTTACTCGCGGGGAAGGCCAAAAACATTCAGTACTTC.

The V and J genes are TRBV11-2 and TRBJ2-1; D is undetermined. V was clipped by 0 bases and J by 4 bases, with 7 bases between them. There are 14 residues in the CDR3. Germline V gene data show CDR1 as SGHAT and CDR2 as FQNNGV. The CDR3 sequence: CASSLDWPYNEQFF. The CDR3 region has the DNA TGTGCCAGCAGCTTAGATTGGCCTTACAATGAGCAGTTCTTC.

The sample holds a few counts of this clonotype. CDR3 sequence: CASSIGEETQYF. CDR3 DNA: TGCGCCAGCAGCATAGGGGAGGAGACCCAGTACTTC. The chain joins TRBV5-1 to TRBJ2-5; D tentatively reads TRBD1 or TRBD2 (5 bases each). V lost 4 bases to trimming and J lost 5 bases, with 9 bases between them. The CDR3 consists of 12 residues. Per the germline V gene, CDR1 is SGHRS and CDR2 is YFSETQ.

The rearrangement links TRBV20-1 to TRBJ2-3; TRBD2 aligns across 12 bases. CDR3 size: 18 residues. Germline loops: CDR1 DFQATT, CDR2 SNEGSKA (reference sequence). V lost 0 bases and J lost 2; bases outside the gene matches: 9. CDR3 sequence reads: CSARDPGTSGPYTDTQYF. In DNA form, the CDR3 reads TGCAGTGCTAGAGATCCCGGGACTAGCGGGCCGTACACAGATACGCAGTATTTT.

This chain uses TRBV27 with TRBJ2-7; D might be TRBD1 or TRBD2, each matching 5 bases. The germline CDR1 and CDR2 sequences are MNHEY and SMNVEV (reference sequence). The CDR3 is 16 amino acids. Trimming shortened V by 5 bases and J by 0 bases, and 17 bases separated the two germline ends. CDR3: CASSANTGPSSYEQYF. The CDR3 nucleotides are TGTGCCAGCAGTGCTAATACGGGGCCGAGCTCCTACGAGCAGTACTTC.

The V and J genes are TRBV2 and TRBJ2-3, with 8 bases fitting TRBD2. V was pared by 6 bases and J by 5 bases, with 10 bases of the junction left unmatched. The CDR3 covers 15 residues. Per germline, CDR1 SNHLY and CDR2 FYNNEI. The CDR3 loop reads CASRGRGLVGDTQYF. CDR3 sequence (DNA): TGTGCCAGCAGGGGTAGGGGACTAGTCGGAGATACGCAGTATTTT.

CDR3 sequence reads: CASTLSGADTEAFF. The DNA for the CDR3 is TGTGCCAGCACCCTCTCCGGGGCTGATACTGAAGCTTTCTTT. V gene TRBV2 combines with J gene TRBJ1-1, with D possibly TRBD1 on 5 matching bases. The CDR3 sequence is 14 residues long. V shed 7 bases and J shed 5 bases, with 17 bases lying between them. CDR1 is SNHLY and CDR2 is FYNNEI in the germline V gene.

The gene calls are TRBV7-9 and TRBJ2-3, with D perhaps matching TRBD1 (6 bases). Germline values: CDR1 SEHNR, CDR2 FQNEAQ (reference sequence). This CDR3 is built from 14 residues. Deletions cut 5 bases from V and 6 bases from J, with 15 bases between. The CDR3 loop reads CASSVAGAADTQYF. DNA of the CDR3: TGTGCCAGCAGCGTGGCAGGGGCAGCGGATACGCAGTATTTT.

J is TRBJ2-7 and V is TRBV6-5, with TRBD1 matching 8 bases. The germline gives CDR1 MNHEY, CDR2 SVGAGI. The CDR3 consists of 15 residues. The ends lost 5 bases at V and 3 bases at J; junction bases unmatched: 9. This CDR3 is CASSLKFDRGYEQYF. The CDR3 DNA reads as TGTGCCAGCAGTCTAAAATTCGACAGGGGCTACGAGCAGTACTTC.

CDR3 protein: CASSSRRVLLQPQHF. DNA for the CDR3: TGTGCCAGCAGTTCGAGGAGAGTCTTGCTTCAGCCCCAGCATTTT. The chain joins TRBV12-3 or TRBV12-4 to TRBJ1-5; D not resolved. CDR3 length equals 15 residues. Trimming pared 4 bases from V and 6 bases from J, leaving 16 bases between.

This clonotype was recorded a few times. V is TRBV20-1 and J is TRBJ2-7; 8 bases map to TRBD1. The DNA matches TRBJ2-4 better at its end, which makes the J call doubtful. Germline V lookup: CDR1 DFQATT, CDR2 SNEGSKA (reference sequence). This CDR3 spans 15 amino acids. The CDR3 protein is CSASASSGTGGIQYF. In DNA form, the CDR3 reads TGCAGTGCTTCTGCTTCATCCGGGACAGGAGGCATTCAGTACTTC.

V and J are TRBV25-1 and TRBJ2-5, with D possibly TRBD2 on 6 matching bases. V was clipped by 8 bases and J by 7 bases, with 11 bases between them. Germline loops: CDR1 MGHDK, CDR2 SYGVNS. The CDR3 totals 11 residues. The CDR3 spells CASLWGGTQYF. CDR3 bases: TGTGCCAGCCTGTGGGGAGGGACCCAGTACTTC.

The gene calls are TRBV11-2 and TRBJ1-2; 7 bases align to TRBD1. J gave up 8 bases and V 0 bases, and 9 bases lay outside the gene matches. Germline CDR1 SGHAT, CDR2 FQNNGV. This CDR3 has 15 amino acids. The DNA for the CDR3 is TGTGCCAGCAGCTTAGAACCGGGACAGAGTTCGGGCTACACCTTC. This codes for CASSLEPGQSSGYTF.

The genes are TRBV11-2 and TRBJ2-1; D unresolved. CDR3 length: 13 residues. V lost 0 bases and J 13 bases, leaving 13 bases between the germline ends. Per germline, CDR1 SGHAT and CDR2 FQNNGV. The CDR3 nucleotides read TGTGCCAGCAGCTTAGATCAAGAGAGAGATCAGTTCTTC. This codes for CASSLDQERDQFF.

The chain couples TRBV7-2 to TRBJ1-2; D might be TRBD1 (6 bases). Germline V lookup: CDR1 SGHTA, CDR2 FQGNSA. The CDR3 spans 14 residues. V lost 5 bases, J lost 4 bases, and 14 bases lay in between. The CDR3: CASSHAGQTYGYTF. The CDR3 DNA reads as TGTGCCAGCAGCCACGCCGGACAGACCTATGGCTACACCTTC.